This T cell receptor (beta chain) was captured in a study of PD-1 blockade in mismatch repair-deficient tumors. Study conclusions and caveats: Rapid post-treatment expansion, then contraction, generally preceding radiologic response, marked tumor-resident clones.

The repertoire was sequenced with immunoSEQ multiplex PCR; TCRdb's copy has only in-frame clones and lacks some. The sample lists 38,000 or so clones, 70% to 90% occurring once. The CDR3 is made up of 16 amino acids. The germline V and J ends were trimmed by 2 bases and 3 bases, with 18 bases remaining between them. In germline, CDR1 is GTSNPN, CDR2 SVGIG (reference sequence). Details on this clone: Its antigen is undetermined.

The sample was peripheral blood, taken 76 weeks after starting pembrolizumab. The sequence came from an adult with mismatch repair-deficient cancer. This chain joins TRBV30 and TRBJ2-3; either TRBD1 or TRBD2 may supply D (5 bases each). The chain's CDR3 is CAWSFRDGGLTDTQYF. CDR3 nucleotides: TGTGCCTGGAGTTTCCGGGACGGAGGTTTGACAGATACGCAGTATTTT.